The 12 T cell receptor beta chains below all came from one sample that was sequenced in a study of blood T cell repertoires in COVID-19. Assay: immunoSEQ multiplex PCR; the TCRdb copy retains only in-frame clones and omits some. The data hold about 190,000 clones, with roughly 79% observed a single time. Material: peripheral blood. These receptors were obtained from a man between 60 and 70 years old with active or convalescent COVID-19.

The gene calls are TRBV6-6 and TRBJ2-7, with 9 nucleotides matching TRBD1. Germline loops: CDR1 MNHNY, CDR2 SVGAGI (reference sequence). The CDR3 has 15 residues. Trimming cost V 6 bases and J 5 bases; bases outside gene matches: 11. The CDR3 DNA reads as TGTGCCAGCAGCAATTTCCGGGACAGGGCCCACGAGCAGTACTTC. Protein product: CASSNFRDRAHEQYF.

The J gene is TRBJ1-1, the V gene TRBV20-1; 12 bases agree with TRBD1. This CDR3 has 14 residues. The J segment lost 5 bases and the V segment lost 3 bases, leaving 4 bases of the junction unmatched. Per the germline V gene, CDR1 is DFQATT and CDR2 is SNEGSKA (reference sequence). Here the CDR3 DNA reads TGCAGTGCTAGTCCGGGACAGGGGGCAACTGAAGCTTTCTTT. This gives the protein CSASPGQGATEAFF.

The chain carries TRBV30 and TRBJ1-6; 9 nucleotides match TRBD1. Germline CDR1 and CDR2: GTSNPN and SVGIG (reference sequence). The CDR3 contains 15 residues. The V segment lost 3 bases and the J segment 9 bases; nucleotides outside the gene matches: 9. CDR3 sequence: CAWSQDTGGSSPLHF. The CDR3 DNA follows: TGTGCCTGGAGCCAAGACACAGGGGGCAGTTCACCCCTCCACTTT.

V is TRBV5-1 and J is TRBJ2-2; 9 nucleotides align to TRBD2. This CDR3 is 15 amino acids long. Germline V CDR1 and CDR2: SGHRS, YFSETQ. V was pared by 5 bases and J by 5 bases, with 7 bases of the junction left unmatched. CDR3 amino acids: CASSLAGEKTGELFF. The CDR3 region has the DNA TGCGCCAGCAGTTTAGCGGGAGAGAAGACCGGGGAGCTGTTTTTT.

The CDR3 reads CASSRQGSYNEQFF. The CDR3 DNA reads TGTGCCAGCTCACGACAGGGTTCCTACAATGAGCAGTTCTTC. The J gene is TRBJ2-1, the V gene TRBV18; the match to TRBD1 covers 7 bases. The germline CDR1 and CDR2 sequences are KGHSH and LQKENI. The CDR3 runs to 14 residues. The J segment lost 1 base and the V segment lost 4 bases, leaving 1 base of the junction unmatched. Full variable domain (remainder filled in from reference TRBV18 and TRBJ2-1): NAGVMQNPRHLVRRRGQEARLRCSPMKGHSHVYWYRQLPEEGLKFMVYLQKENIIDESGMPKERFSAEFPKEGPSILRIQQVVRGDSAAYFCASSRQGSYNEQFFGPGTRLTVL.

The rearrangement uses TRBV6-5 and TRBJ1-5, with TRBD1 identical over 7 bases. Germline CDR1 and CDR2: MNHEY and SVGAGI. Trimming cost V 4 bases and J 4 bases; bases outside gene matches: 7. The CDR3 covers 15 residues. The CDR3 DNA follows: TGTGCCAGCAGTTCGAACGACAGGGTAAATCAGCCCCAGCATTTT. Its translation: CASSSNDRVNQPQHF.

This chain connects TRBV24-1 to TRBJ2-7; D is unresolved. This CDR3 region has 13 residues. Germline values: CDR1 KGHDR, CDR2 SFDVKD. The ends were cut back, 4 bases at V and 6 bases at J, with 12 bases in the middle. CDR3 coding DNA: TGTGCCACCAGTGACTCTACCCCTGGCGAGCAGTACTTC. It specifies CATSDSTPGEQYF.

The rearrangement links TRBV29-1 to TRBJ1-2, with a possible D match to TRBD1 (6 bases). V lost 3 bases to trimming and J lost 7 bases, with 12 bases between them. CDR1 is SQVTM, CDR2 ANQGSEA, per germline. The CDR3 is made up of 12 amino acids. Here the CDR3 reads CSVEGGLGGYTF. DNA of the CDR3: TGCAGCGTTGAGGGGGGGCTTGGTGGCTACACCTTC.

The CDR3 protein is CASSLESGNQPQHF. The CDR3 DNA is TGTGCCAGCAGCTTAGAGTCAGGCAATCAGCCCCAGCATTTT. The rearrangement links TRBV7-2 to TRBJ1-5; D is undetermined. The CDR3 is 14 amino acids. CDR1 is SGHTA, CDR2 FQGNSA, per germline. With 1 base removed from V and 2 bases from J, the gap between germline ends came to 6 bases.

As DNA, the CDR3 is TGCAGCCTCCGAGGGGAGGGGCGGGTAGCCGGGGAGCTGTTTTTT. Translation gives CSLRGEGRVAGELFF. The chain carries TRBV29-1 and TRBJ2-2; 7 nucleotides agree with TRBD2. From germline, CDR1 is SQVTM and CDR2 ANQGSEA. With 8 bases clipped from V and 6 bases from J, the junction kept 15 bases outside the gene matches. This CDR3 comprises 15 residues.

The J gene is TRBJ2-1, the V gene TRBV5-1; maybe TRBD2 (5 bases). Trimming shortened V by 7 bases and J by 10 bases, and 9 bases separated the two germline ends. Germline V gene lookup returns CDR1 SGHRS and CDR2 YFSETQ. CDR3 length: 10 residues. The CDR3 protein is CASRGREQFF. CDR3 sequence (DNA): TGCGCCAGCCGGGGTAGGGAGCAGTTCTTC.

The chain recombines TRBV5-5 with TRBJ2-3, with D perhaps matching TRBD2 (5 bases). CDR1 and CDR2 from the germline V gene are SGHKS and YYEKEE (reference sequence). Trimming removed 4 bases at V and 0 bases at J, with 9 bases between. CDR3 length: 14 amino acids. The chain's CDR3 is CASSLTGSTDTQYF. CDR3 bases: TGTGCCAGCAGCCTAACGGGAAGCACAGATACGCAGTATTTT. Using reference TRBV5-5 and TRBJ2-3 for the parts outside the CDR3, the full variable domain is DAGVTQSPTHLIKTRGQQVTLRCSPISGHKSVSWYQQVLGQGPQFIFQYYEKEERGRGNFPDRFSARQFPNYSSELNVNALLLGDSALYLCASSLTGSTDTQYFGPGTRLTVL.